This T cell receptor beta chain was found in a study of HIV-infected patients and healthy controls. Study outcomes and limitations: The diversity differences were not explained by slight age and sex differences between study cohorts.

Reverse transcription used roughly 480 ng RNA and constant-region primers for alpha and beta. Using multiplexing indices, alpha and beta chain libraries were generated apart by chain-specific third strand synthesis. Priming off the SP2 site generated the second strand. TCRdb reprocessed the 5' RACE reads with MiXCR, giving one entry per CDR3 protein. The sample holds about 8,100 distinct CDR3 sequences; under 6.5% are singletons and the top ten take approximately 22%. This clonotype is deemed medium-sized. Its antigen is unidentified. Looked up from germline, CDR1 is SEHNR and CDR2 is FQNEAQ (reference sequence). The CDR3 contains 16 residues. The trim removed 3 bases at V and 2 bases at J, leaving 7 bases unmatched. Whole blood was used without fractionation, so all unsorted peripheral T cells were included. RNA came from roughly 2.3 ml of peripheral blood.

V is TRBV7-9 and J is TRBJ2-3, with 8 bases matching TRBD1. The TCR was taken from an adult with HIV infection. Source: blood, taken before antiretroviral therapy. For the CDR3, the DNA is TGTGCCAGCAGCTTGAGCAGGGGGCGCGACACAGATACGCAGTATTTT. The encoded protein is CASSLSRGRDTDTQYF.